This is a list of T cell receptor beta chains from one sample in a study of T cell responses to AZD1222 COVID-19 vaccine. Here immunoSEQ multiplex PCR was the method, and the copy in TCRdb shows in-frame clones only, minus some. The table records 120,000 to 150,000 clones, roughly 87% of them present only once. The sequences come from peripheral blood, collected 28 days after the second AZD1222 dose. These receptors originate from an adult who received the AZD1222 COVID-19 vaccine. CDR3s include the opening cysteine and the closing phenylalanine or tryptophan. A D gene is named only where the DNA matches it firmly. Clone size is stated in some rows and not others, as once, few, many or a class when expanded.

J gene	clone size	V gene	D gene	CDR3 protein	CDR3 DNA
TRBJ2-7	NA	TRBV5-4	NA	CASSPRKFVGVSLEQYF	TGTGCCAGCAGCCCTAGAAAATTCGTCGGGGTCTCCCTCGAGCAGTACTTC
TRBJ2-2	few	TRBV5-1	NA	CASSLAWQGYTGELFF	TGCGCCAGCAGCTTGGCATGGCAGGGGTACACCGGGGAGCTGTTTTTT
TRBJ1-5	NA	TRBV19	NA	CASTPTGNQPQHF	TGTGCCAGTACCCCGACAGGCAATCAGCCCCAGCATTTT
TRBJ1-4	NA	TRBV7-8	NA	CASSSGGDATNEKLFF	TGTGCCAGCAGCTCCGGGGGGGACGCAACTAATGAAAAACTGTTTTTT
TRBJ2-5	NA	TRBV2	NA	CASSDLAPGLGTQYF	TGTGCCAGCAGTGATCTAGCCCCAGGCCTAGGGACCCAGTACTTC
TRBJ2-2	few	TRBV4-3	NA	CASSQDWGTGLGGELFF	TGCGCCAGCAGCCAAGATTGGGGGACGGGCCTCGGTGGGGAGCTGTTTTTT
TRBJ1-4	NA	TRBV3-1/TRBV3-2	NA	CASSQSEKLFF	TGTGCCAGCAGCCAATCAGAAAAACTGTTTTTT
TRBJ1-2	NA	TRBV19	NA	CATLGAHYGYTF	TGTGCCACCTTAGGGGCCCACTATGGCTACACCTTC
TRBJ1-1	NA	TRBV7-2	TRBD1	CASSLVQQGARTEAFF	TGTGCCAGCAGCTTAGTTCAACAGGGGGCGCGCACTGAAGCTTTCTTT
TRBJ2-1	once	TRBV27	NA	CASSFTRGSSYNEQFF	TGTGCCAGCAGTTTCACCCGCGGTAGCTCCTACAATGAGCAGTTCTTC
TRBJ2-7	NA	TRBV3-1/TRBV3-2	NA	CASSQAMGPYEQYF	TGTGCCAGCAGCCAAGCTATGGGACCCTACGAGCAGTACTTC
TRBJ2-7	NA	TRBV2	TRBD2	CASILSGRVPYEQYF	TGTGCCAGCATTTTGAGCGGGAGGGTTCCCTACGAGCAGTACTTC
TRBJ1-6	once	TRBV5-1	NA	CASSFGQSSYNSPLHF	TGCGCCAGCAGCTTCGGGCAGAGCTCCTATAATTCACCCCTCCACTTT
TRBJ1-5	few	TRBV2	TRBD1	CASSQGQGAIQPQHF	TGTGCCAGCAGTCAGGGACAGGGGGCGATTCAGCCCCAGCATTTT
TRBJ1-1	NA	TRBV30	NA	CAWRWGDGEAFF	TGTGCCTGGAGATGGGGTGATGGAGAAGCTTTCTTT
TRBJ2-1	NA	TRBV27	TRBD2	CASSFSGRNEQFF	TGTGCCAGCAGTTTTAGCGGGAGGAATGAGCAGTTCTTC
TRBJ1-2	NA	TRBV6-1	NA	CASSEYPDGYTF	TGTGCCAGCAGTGAATACCCGGATGGCTACACCTTC
TRBJ2-1	NA	TRBV18	TRBD2	CASSPAGPSGSGLRNEQFF	TGTGCCAGCTCCCCGGCGGGGCCTAGCGGGAGTGGACTACGCAATGAGCAGTTCTTC
TRBJ2-1	NA	TRBV7-3	NA	CASSSDSGGRNEQFF	TGTGCCAGCAGCTCCGACTCCGGCGGACGCAATGAGCAGTTCTTC
TRBJ2-2	NA	TRBV7-2	NA	CASSLGGLFGTGELFF	TGTGCCAGCAGCTTAGGAGGACTATTCGGTACCGGGGAGCTGTTTTTT
TRBJ1-3	NA	TRBV7-8	NA	CASSSSFGFRDTIYF	TGTGCCAGCAGCTCCTCGTTCGGTTTCCGAGACACCATATATTTT
TRBJ1-4	NA	TRBV7-9	TRBD1	CASSLAGTGPHEKLFF	TGTGCCAGCAGCTTAGCGGGGACAGGGCCGCATGAAAAACTGTTTTTT
TRBJ2-7	NA	TRBV5-4	TRBD1	CASRLDRDHEQYF	TGTGCCAGCAGGTTAGACAGGGACCACGAGCAGTACTTC
TRBJ1-2	NA	TRBV24-1	TRBD1	CATRGAGGNYGYTF	TGTGCCACCCGGGGGGCAGGGGGCAACTATGGCTACACCTTC
TRBJ2-3	NA	TRBV27	NA	CASPTVYGGRLDLPQYF	TGTGCCAGCCCGACAGTTTATGGGGGCAGACTGGACCTGCCGCAGTATTTT
TRBJ1-2	NA	TRBV6-5	NA	CASSYLGGGTNYGYTF	TGTGCCAGCAGTTACCTCGGAGGGGGTACCAACTATGGCTACACCTTC
TRBJ2-1	NA	TRBV30	TRBD2	CAWSKLAGLKRGQFF	TGTGCCTGGAGTAAACTAGCGGGGCTAAAAAGGGGACAGTTCTTC
TRBJ2-1	once	TRBV7-9	NA	CASSLRGGNYNEQFF	TGTGCCAGCAGTTTAAGGGGAGGTAATTACAATGAGCAGTTCTTC